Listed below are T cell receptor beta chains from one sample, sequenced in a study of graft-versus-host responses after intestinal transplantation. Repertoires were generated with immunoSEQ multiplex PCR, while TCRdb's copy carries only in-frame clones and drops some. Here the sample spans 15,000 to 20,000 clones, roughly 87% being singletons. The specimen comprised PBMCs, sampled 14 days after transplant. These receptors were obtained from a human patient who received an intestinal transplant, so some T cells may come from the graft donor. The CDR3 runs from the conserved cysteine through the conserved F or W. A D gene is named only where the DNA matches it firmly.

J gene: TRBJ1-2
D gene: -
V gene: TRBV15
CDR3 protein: CATSSDPGGYTF

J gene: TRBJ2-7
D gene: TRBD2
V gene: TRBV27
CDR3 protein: CASSIGLAESYEQYF

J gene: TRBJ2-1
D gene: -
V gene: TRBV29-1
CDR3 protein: CSGPTGLRPLWAYNEQFF

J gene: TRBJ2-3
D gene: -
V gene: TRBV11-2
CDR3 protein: CASSLETGRTDTQYF

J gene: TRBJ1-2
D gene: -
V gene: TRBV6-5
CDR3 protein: CATSYGNRNYGYTF

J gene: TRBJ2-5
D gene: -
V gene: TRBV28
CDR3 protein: CASSLGSREAVGETQYF

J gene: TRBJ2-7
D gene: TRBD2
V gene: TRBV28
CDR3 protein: CASSLAGGAYEQYF

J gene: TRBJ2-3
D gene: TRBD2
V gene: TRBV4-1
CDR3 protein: CASSHEPGLVTSTDTQYF

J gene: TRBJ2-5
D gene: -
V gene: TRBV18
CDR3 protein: CASSPFAETQYF

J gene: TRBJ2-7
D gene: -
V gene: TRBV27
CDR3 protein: CASSYGDSYEQYF

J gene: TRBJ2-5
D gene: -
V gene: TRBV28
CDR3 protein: CASRYTGETQYF

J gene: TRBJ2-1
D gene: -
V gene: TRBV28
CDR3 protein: CASNDRTIYNEQFF

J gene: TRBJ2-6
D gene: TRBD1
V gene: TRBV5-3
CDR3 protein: CARSQGAEGANVLTF

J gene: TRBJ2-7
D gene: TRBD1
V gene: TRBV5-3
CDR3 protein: CARSLTDRGPTYEQYF

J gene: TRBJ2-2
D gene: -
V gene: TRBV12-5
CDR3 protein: CASGLEAKDRQIPGELFF

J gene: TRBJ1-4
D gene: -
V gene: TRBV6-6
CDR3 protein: CASSYRATNEKLFF

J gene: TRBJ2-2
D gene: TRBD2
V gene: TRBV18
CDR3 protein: CASSPSGSTGELFF

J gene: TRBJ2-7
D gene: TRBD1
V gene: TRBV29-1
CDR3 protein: CSVARGLSYEQYF

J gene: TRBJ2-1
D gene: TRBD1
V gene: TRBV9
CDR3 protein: CASSPRQGLTYNEQFF

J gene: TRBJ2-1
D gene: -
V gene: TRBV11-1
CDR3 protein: CASSRTEQGYNEQFF

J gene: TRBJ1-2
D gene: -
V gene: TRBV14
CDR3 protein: CASSQEVDRNYGYTF

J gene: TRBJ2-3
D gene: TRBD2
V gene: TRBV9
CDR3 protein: CASSVMGLVSTDTQYF

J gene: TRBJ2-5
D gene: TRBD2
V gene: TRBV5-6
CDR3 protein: CASSLTAGGPQETQYF

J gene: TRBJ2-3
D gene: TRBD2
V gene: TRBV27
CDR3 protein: CASKLSGISTDTQYF

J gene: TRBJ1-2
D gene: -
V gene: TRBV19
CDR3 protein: CASSLYRTPYYGYTF

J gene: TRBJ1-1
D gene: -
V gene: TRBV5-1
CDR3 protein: CASSGGLNTEAFF

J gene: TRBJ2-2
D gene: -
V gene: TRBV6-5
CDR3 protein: CASQRAYTGELFF

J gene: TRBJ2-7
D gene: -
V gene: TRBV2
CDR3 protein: CASRTRDLSYEQYF

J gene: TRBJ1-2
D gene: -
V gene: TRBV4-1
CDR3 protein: CASSQDNYYGYTF

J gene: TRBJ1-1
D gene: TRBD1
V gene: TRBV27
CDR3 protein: CASRATGGTEAFF

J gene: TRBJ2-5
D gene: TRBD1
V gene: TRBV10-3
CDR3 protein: CAISDTTGGETQYF

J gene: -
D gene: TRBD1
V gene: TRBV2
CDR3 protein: CASILGQGVSYEQYF

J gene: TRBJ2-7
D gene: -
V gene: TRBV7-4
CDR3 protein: CASSSVGGSYEQYF

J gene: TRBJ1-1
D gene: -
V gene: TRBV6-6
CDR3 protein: CASSYGDTEAFF

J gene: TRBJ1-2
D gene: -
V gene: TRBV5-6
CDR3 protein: CASSLEGSQVYGYTF

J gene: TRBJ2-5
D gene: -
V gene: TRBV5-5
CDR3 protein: CASSLSGGIRETQYF

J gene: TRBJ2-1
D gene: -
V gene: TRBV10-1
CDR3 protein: CASSGGIGNEQFF

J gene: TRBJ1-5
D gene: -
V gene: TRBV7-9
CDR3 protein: CASSTSSNQPQHF

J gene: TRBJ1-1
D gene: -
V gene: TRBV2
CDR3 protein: CASEEWDTSFF

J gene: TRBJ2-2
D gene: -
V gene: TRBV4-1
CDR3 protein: CASRFTVSTGELFF

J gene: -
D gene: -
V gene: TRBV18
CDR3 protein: CASPLDIAEYYEQYF